This T cell receptor (beta chain) was retrieved from a study of T cells in Graves' hyperthyroidism and ophthalmopathy. Findings and caveats of the study: Among thyroid clonotypes expanded above 0.001, most also appeared in blood. A model built on 13 V-J features separated ophthalmopathy from stable hyperthyroidism.

This clonotype was found a few times. The antigen is unknown. The V gene's germline CDR1 is SGHRS and CDR2 YFSETQ. The V segment lost 0 bases and the J segment 2 bases; nucleotides outside the gene matches: 5. This CDR3 contains 16 residues. RNA transcripts gave rise to amplified TCR beta CDR3 regions. Using the HTBI primer set, a first-round RT-PCR was run on the TCR CDR3. TCRdb independently ran MiXCR on the multiplex PCR reads; one entry per CDR3 protein. The data show about 410,000 distinct CDR3 sequences, with more than 14% seen just once and about 20% held by the top ten. Orbital computed tomography and thyroid ultrasound, together with serum TRAb and thyroxine and clinical symptoms, were used for diagnoses. The PBMCs were taken from around 10 ml of fresh peripheral blood.

The chain employs TRBV5-1 and TRBJ1-5, with 7 bases that match TRBD1. Source material: blood. This TCR came from a woman aged 25 to 39 with Graves' ophthalmopathy. CDR3 in amino acids: CASSLGGGVGNQPQHF. The DNA of the CDR3 is TGCGCCAGCAGCTTGGGAGGGGGCGTTGGCAATCAGCCCCAGCATTTT.